This T cell receptor (beta chain) was profiled in a study of T-cell memory formation after mild COVID-19. About the study: Clusters were largely donor specific. Findings and limits, study-wide: Pre-infection memory already had some responding clones, implying cross-reactive memory joined. While clones contracting from day 15 to 85 were balanced between CD4 and CD8, later expanders leaned CD4+.

Each CDR3 protein gets one entry after TCRdb re-called the 5' RACE reads with MiXCR. The table includes approximately 250,000 distinct CDR3 sequences, 16% detected once. The CDR3 has 11 amino acids. Trimming took off 5 bases at V and 7 bases at J, with 9 bases between the two ends. Germline V gene lookup returns CDR1 SGHRS and CDR2 YFSETQ. In its sample, this clonotype was seen a few times. Its antigen is as yet unknown. Sequencing input: PBMCs or a T cell subset sorted from them (not recorded which). The receptor was derived from a man aged 18 to 30 who had mild COVID-19 (a few samples of this study predate the infection). Cell type and time point are not known. The gene calls are TRBV5-1 and TRBJ1-1, with D unresolved. CDR3 bases: TGCGCCAGCAGGGCAGGCCGTGAAGCTTTCTTT. Translating gives CASRAGREAFF.